Listed below are T cell receptor beta chains from one sample, sequenced in a study of technical replicates of blood from four donors. TCRdb's copy holds only in-frame clones and misses some; the assay was immunoSEQ multiplex PCR. The sample carries tens of thousands of clones, 95% to 98% recorded once. The sequenced sample consisted of T cells isolated from PBMCs. These receptors all stem from a human donor in good health. Each CDR3 is given with its conserved first and last residue. A D gene is named only where the DNA matches it firmly. Size values are once, few and many counts, or a class for expanded clones, and some rows have none.

TRBJ2-1 | TRBV6-4 | - | - | TGTGCCAGCAGCTTTGACATCTACAATGAGCAGTTCTTC | CASSFDIYNEQFF
TRBJ2-2 | TRBV18 | - | - | TGTGCCAGCTCACCAAGGGCGGGACCGAACACCGGGGAGCTGTTTTTT | CASSPRAGPNTGELFF
TRBJ2-3 | TRBV19 | - | - | TGTGCCAGTAGTATAGATCGGCGGGATACGCAGTATTTT | CASSIDRRDTQYF
TRBJ1-5 | TRBV10-3 | - | - | TGTGCCATCAGTGAGTCGGAGAGGCCCCAGCATTTT | CAISESERPQHF
TRBJ2-7 | TRBV27 | - | once | TGTGCCAGCAGGAGGCAGGGATCCTACGAGCAGTACTTC | CASRRQGSYEQYF
TRBJ2-5 | TRBV27 | - | - | TGTGCCAGCGGGGGCGAAGAGACCCAGTACTTC | CASGGEETQYF
TRBJ1-5 | TRBV4-1 | - | once | TGCGCCAGCAGCCGAGGGTCAGTTAGCAATCAGCCCCAGCATTTT | CASSRGSVSNQPQHF
TRBJ2-1 | TRBV9 | TRBD2 | - | TGTGCCAGCAGCCCATTAGCGGGACTCTCATACAATGAGCAGTTCTTC | CASSPLAGLSYNEQFF
TRBJ1-1 | TRBV6-1 | TRBD1 | - | TGTGCCAGCAGTGAATGGAGACAGGGGTTTACCTCGTACACTGAAGCTTTCTTT | CASSEWRQGFTSYTEAFF
TRBJ1-4 | TRBV5-4 | TRBD1 | - | TGTGCCAGCAGCACATCAGGGACAGCGGCGTGGAATGAAAAACTGTTTTTT | CASSTSGTAAWNEKLFF
TRBJ1-1 | TRBV6-1 | - | - | TGTGCCAGCAGCGAGGGAGGGGTAAACACTGAAGCTTTCTTT | CASSEGGVNTEAFF
TRBJ1-1 | TRBV2 | - | - | TGTGCCAGCAGGGGGCGGGACCTCGGAACCGAAGCTTTCTTT | CASRGRDLGTEAFF
TRBJ2-7 | TRBV6-5 | TRBD1 | - | TGTGCCAGCAGCCCACGGGACAGGGCCTACGAGCAGTACTTC | CASSPRDRAYEQYF
TRBJ2-1 | TRBV10-2 | TRBD1 | - | TGCGCCAGCAGATTGACGGGACAGGCATCTGGTGAGCAGTTCTTC | CASRLTGQASGEQFF
TRBJ2-5 | TRBV4-2 | TRBD2 | - | TGTGCCAGCAGCCAAGTGACTAGCGGGGGCCCCCTCGGAGAGACCCAGTACTTC | CASSQVTSGGPLGETQYF
TRBJ1-2 | TRBV7-2 | - | - | TGTGCCAGCAGCCGCGGGGGGGTTGGCTACACCTTC | CASSRGGVGYTF
TRBJ1-5 | TRBV28 | TRBD1 | - | TGTGCCAGCAGTTTTTTGACAGGGCTGGATCAGCCCCAGCATTTT | CASSFLTGLDQPQHF
TRBJ1-5 | TRBV2 | - | - | TGTGCCAGCAGCGAACATGGGGTTACAGGGCATCAGCCCCAGCATTTT | CASSEHGVTGHQPQHF
TRBJ1-1 | TRBV7-9 | - | once | TGTGCCAGCAGCCGGCGTGTGTCAGGAGGAACGAACACTGAAGCTTTCTTT | CASSRRVSGGTNTEAFF
TRBJ2-7 | TRBV11-3 | - | - | TGTGCCAGCAGCCCTGGAGGGGTATGGCCCTACGAGCAGTACTTC | CASSPGGVWPYEQYF
TRBJ1-5 | TRBV2 | - | once | TGTGCCAGCAGTGTCTCGTCTTATAGCAATCAGCCCCAGCATTTT | CASSVSSYSNQPQHF
TRBJ1-2 | TRBV28 | TRBD1 | - | TGTGCCAGCAGTCGGGACAGGGGAGGGTATGGCTACACCTTC | CASSRDRGGYGYTF
TRBJ1-4 | TRBV5-1 | TRBD1 | - | TGCGCCAGCAGCTCCGGACAGGCCGCAACTAATGAAAAACTGTTTTTT | CASSSGQAATNEKLFF
TRBJ2-1 | TRBV29-1 | - | - | TGCAGCGTTGAAATGGCGCGAGGAGGGTTTAGGTCCAATGAGCAGTTCTTC | CSVEMARGGFRSNEQFF
TRBJ1-4 | TRBV2 | - | - | TGTGCCAGCAGTGGACTGTTAAATGAAAAACTGTTTTTT | CASSGLLNEKLFF
TRBJ2-2 | TRBV6-1 | - | - | TGTGCCAGCAAGGAGTGGGGACTGAACACCGGGGAGCTGTTTTTT | CASKEWGLNTGELFF
TRBJ2-7 | TRBV19 | - | - | TGTGCCAGTAGTATAGGGACAGGCGGGATGCAGTACTTC | CASSIGTGGMQYF
TRBJ1-1 | TRBV6-1 | - | - | TGTGCCAGCAGGGCCGTAGGGGTCGGCACTGAAGCTTTCTTT | CASRAVGVGTEAFF
TRBJ2-1 | TRBV5-1 | TRBD2 | - | TGCGCCAGCAGCAGACTAGCGGGGGAATTAGGAAATGAGCAGTTCTTC | CASSRLAGELGNEQFF
TRBJ1-5 | TRBV30 | TRBD1 | - | TGTGCCTGGAGTCACCGGACAGGGAGACAGCCCCAGCATTTT | CAWSHRTGRQPQHF
TRBJ2-1 | TRBV9 | TRBD2 | - | TGTGCCAGCAGCGTAGAGGCTAGCGGGGCTTACAATGAGCAGTTCTTC | CASSVEASGAYNEQFF
TRBJ2-7 | TRBV6-4 | - | - | TGTGCCAGCAGAAACCGGGACACTTCCTACGAGCAGTACTTC | CASRNRDTSYEQYF
TRBJ1-6 | TRBV6-5 | TRBD1 | - | TGTGCCAGCAGGGGGAGACAGGGGGATTCACCCCTCCACTTT | CASRGRQGDSPLHF
TRBJ1-5 | TRBV4-1 | TRBD1 | - | TGCGCCAGCAGCCAAGATACTACAGGGGAGATCAATCAGCCCCAGCATTTT | CASSQDTTGEINQPQHF
TRBJ2-1 | TRBV11-1 | - | - | TGTGCCAGCAGCTTAGCGGAGGGTACCAATGAGCAGTTCTTC | CASSLAEGTNEQFF
TRBJ2-2 | TRBV28 | - | once | TGTGCCAGCAGTGCGTTGGGACAAGTGAACACCGGGGAGCTGTTTTTT | CASSALGQVNTGELFF
TRBJ2-3 | TRBV11-1 | - | - | TGTGCCAGCAGCTTAACCCAACAGGGTACAGATACGCAGTATTTT | CASSLTQQGTDTQYF
TRBJ2-7 | TRBV5-1 | - | once | TGCGCCAGCAGCGCCCAGGGCGTTTCCTACGAGCAGTACTTC | CASSAQGVSYEQYF
TRBJ2-7 | TRBV28 | TRBD2 | - | TGTGCCAGCAGCCCCTGGCGGGGGTCTAGTAGGGACGAGCAGTACTTC | CASSPWRGSSRDEQYF
TRBJ1-2 | TRBV7-9 | - | - | TGTGCCAGCACCTCGAGCGGTAAAGAGGGGAGGGACTATGGCTACACCTTC | CASTSSGKEGRDYGYTF
TRBJ2-2 | TRBV11-3 | TRBD1 | - | TGTGCCAGCAGCTTAGGACAGGGGCTGGGCGGGGAGCTGTTTTTT | CASSLGQGLGGELFF
TRBJ1-4 | TRBV2 | - | once | TGTGCCAGCCGCAGGGGTGGTAATGAAAAACTGTTTTTT | CASRRGGNEKLFF
TRBJ2-5 | TRBV7-2 | - | - | TGTGCCAGCAGCTCAAGACAGCGACCAAACTACCAAGAGACCCAGTACTTC | CASSSRQRPNYQETQYF
TRBJ1-3 | TRBV5-5 | - | - | TGTGCCAGCAGCTTGGGAAACAGCCCTGGAAACACCATATATTTT | CASSLGNSPGNTIYF
TRBJ1-2 | TRBV4-1 | - | - | TGCGCCAGCAGCCAAGCCCAGGGAGGCGACTATGGCTACACCTTC | CASSQAQGGDYGYTF
TRBJ2-7 | TRBV27 | TRBD2 | - | TGTGCCAGCAGTTTCGTAGCGGGAGAAGCCTACGAGCAGTACTTC | CASSFVAGEAYEQYF
TRBJ2-5 | TRBV10-2 | - | - | TGCGCCAGCTCTTCTGGCAGGCAGGAGACCCAGTACTTC | CASSSGRQETQYF
TRBJ1-2 | TRBV6-5 | TRBD1 | once | TGTGCCAGCAGTCGTGGACAGGGGGCTAACTATGGCTACACCTTC | CASSRGQGANYGYTF
TRBJ2-1 | TRBV28 | TRBD2 | - | TGTGCCAGCGCACCGGGACTAGCTTACAATGAGCAGTTCTTC | CASAPGLAYNEQFF
TRBJ2-7 | TRBV27 | TRBD2 | - | TGTGCCAGCAGTGCGGGACTAGCGGGCTCCTACGAGCAGTACTTC | CASSAGLAGSYEQYF
TRBJ2-2 | TRBV5-6 | - | - | TGTGCCAGCAGCTTGGGGCTGGCTGTGGTCACCGGGGAGCTGTTTTTT | CASSLGLAVVTGELFF